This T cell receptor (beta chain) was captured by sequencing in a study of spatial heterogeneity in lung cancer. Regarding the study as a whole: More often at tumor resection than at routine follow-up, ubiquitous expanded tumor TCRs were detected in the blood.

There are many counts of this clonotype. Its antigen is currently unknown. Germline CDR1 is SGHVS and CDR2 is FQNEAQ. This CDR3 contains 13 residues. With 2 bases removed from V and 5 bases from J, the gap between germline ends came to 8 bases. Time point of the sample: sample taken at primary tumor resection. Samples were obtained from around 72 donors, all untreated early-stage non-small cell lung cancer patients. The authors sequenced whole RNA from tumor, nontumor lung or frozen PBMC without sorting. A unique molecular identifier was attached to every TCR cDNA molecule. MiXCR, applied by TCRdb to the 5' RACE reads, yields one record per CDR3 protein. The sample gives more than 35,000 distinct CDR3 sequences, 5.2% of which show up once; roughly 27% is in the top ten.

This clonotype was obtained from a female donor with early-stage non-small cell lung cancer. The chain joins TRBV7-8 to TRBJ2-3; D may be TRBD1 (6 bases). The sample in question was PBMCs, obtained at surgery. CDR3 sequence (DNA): TGTGCCAGCAGCTTACAACAGGGAGATACGCAGTATTTT. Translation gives CASSLQQGDTQYF. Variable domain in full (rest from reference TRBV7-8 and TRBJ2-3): GAGVSQSPRYKVAKRGQDVALRCDPISGHVSLFWYQQALGQGPEFLTYFQNEAQLDKSGLPSDRFFAERPEGSVSTLKIQRTQQEDSAVYLCASSLQQGDTQYFGPGTRLTVL.